This T cell receptor (beta chain) was sequenced during a study of OX40 agonist ivuxolimab in advanced cancers. A word on this clone: Its target is unknown.

Sequencing used immunoSEQ multiplex PCR; TCRdb keeps in-frame clones, though not all of them. There are tens of thousands of clones in the sample; approximately 90% occur only once, and 0.25% to 0.3% lies in the top ten. This CDR3 contains 14 residues. V trimming: 4 bases; J trimming: 6 bases; junction bases outside the gene matches: 8. CDR1 SGHAT and CDR2 FQNNGV come from the germline V gene. General study points: Certain nonresponders additionally had low normalized T-cell clonal expansion.

This chain joins TRBV11-2 and TRBJ2-7, with TRBD1 matching 8 bases. The sequence was obtained from an adult with an advanced solid tumor such as melanoma, head and neck, liver or kidney cancer. The source was CD4+ or CD8+ T cells sorted from blood, collected in a trial of the OX40 agonist ivuxolimab. CDR3 region: CASSWGQALGEQYF. DNA for the CDR3: TGTGCCAGCAGCTGGGGACAGGCCCTCGGCGAGCAGTACTTC.